One and the same sample provided the 20 T cell receptor beta chains below, sequenced in a study of tumor-infiltrating lymphocytes in localized non-small cell lung cancer. Repertoires were generated with immunoSEQ multiplex PCR, while TCRdb's copy carries only in-frame clones and drops some. The data hold approximately 12,000 clones, with about 79% observed a single time. Sequencing was carried out using lung tumor tissue. The receptors shown here come from a human donor with non-small cell lung cancer.

The chain's CDR3 is CASSLSDRVYGYTF. CDR3 sequence (DNA): TGTGCCAGCAGTTTATCGGACAGGGTCTATGGCTACACCTTC. The chain links TRBV27 to TRBJ1-2, with 8 positions matching TRBD1. Germline V gives CDR1 MNHEY, CDR2 SMNVEV (reference sequence). This CDR3 comprises 14 residues. Unmatched junction bases numbered 1, after V lost 0 bases and J lost 4 bases.

The V call is TRBV5-4, the J call TRBJ2-5; the match to TRBD2 covers 7 bases. Germline values: CDR1 SGHNT, CDR2 YYREEE (reference sequence). The ends lost 2 bases at V and 4 bases at J; junction bases unmatched: 11. CDR3 length equals 16 residues. Here the CDR3 DNA reads TGTGCCAGCAGCTTCATCCTGGGAGGGAGGGGAGAGACCCAGTACTTC. Its protein is CASSFILGGRGETQYF.

The chain employs TRBV30 and TRBJ1-3; D ambiguous. The CDR3 extends over 12 amino acids. Germline lookup yields CDR1 GTSNPN and CDR2 SVGIG (reference sequence). Trimming shortened V by 4 bases and J by 4 bases, and 8 bases separated the two germline ends. The CDR3 protein is CAWKKSGNTIYF. The CDR3 DNA follows: TGTGCCTGGAAGAAGTCCGGAAACACCATATATTTT. Full variable domain (missing parts from reference TRBV30 and TRBJ1-3): SQTIHQWPATLVQPVGSPLSLECTVEGTSNPNLYWYRQAAGRGLQLLFYSVGIGQISSEVPQNLSASRPQDRQFILSSKKLLLSDSGFYLCAWKKSGNTIYFGEGSWLTVV.

The chain employs TRBV7-9 and TRBJ2-7; no clear D. V was shortened by 4 bases and J by 1 base, with 8 bases between the two germline ends. CDR1 and CDR2 from the germline V gene are SEHNR and FQNEAQ (reference sequence). CDR3 length: 13 amino acids. The CDR3 DNA reads TGTGCCAGCAGCTGGACGGCATCCTACGAGCAGTACTTC. As protein: CASSWTASYEQYF.

The chain links TRBV10-2 to TRBJ2-7; no firm D call. Germline CDR1 and CDR2: WSHSY and SAAADI. Between the trimmed V and J ends, which lost 5 bases and 5 bases, there was a span of 16 bases. The length of the CDR3 is 14 residues. CDR3 protein: CASSPHTAADEQYF. The CDR3, as DNA: TGCGCCAGCAGTCCTCACACTGCCGCGGACGAGCAGTACTTC.

The gene calls are TRBV2 and TRBJ2-7; the D is unclear. The CDR3 consists of 14 residues. Between the trimmed V and J ends, which lost 6 bases and 4 bases, there was a span of 16 bases. The germline gives CDR1 SNHLY, CDR2 FYNNEI. The CDR3 protein is CASRFGLLEYEQYF. CDR3 sequence (DNA): TGTGCCAGCAGGTTCGGGTTGCTCGAATACGAGCAGTACTTC.

This chain uses TRBV27 with TRBJ2-5; 12 nucleotides match TRBD1. Germline trimming cut 11 bases from V and 4 bases from J; bases unmatched to any gene: 8. The V gene's germline CDR1 is MNHEY and CDR2 SMNVEV (reference sequence). The CDR3 has 14 residues. The CDR3 sequence: CASQRDRGRETQYF. The DNA of the CDR3 is TGTGCCTCACAACGGGACAGGGGGCGAGAGACCCAGTACTTC.

The chain joins TRBV5-1 to TRBJ2-3, with 10 nucleotides matching TRBD2. V lost 2 bases, J lost 5 bases, and 5 bases stayed unmatched. The V gene's germline CDR1 is SGHRS and CDR2 YFSETQ. The CDR3 has 15 residues. This CDR3 is CASSFGLAGVDTQYF. The CDR3 nucleotides are TGCGCCAGCAGCTTTGGGCTAGCGGGAGTAGATACGCAGTATTTT.

V gene TRBV27 combines with J gene TRBJ1-1; perhaps TRBD1 as D (5 bases). Germline CDR1 MNHEY, CDR2 SMNVEV (reference sequence). CDR3 size: 16 residues. V dropped 2 bases and J dropped 10 bases, with 23 bases sitting between them. The CDR3 DNA sequence: TGTGCCAGCAGTTTAGCAGGGACCCCAGGGAGTCGGGGAGCTTTCTTT. It yields the protein CASSLAGTPGSRGAFF.

V and J are TRBV5-1 and TRBJ2-3; D may be TRBD2 (6 bases). The CDR3 covers 16 residues. Germline lookup yields CDR1 SGHRS and CDR2 YFSETQ. Trimming shortened V by 2 bases and J by 2 bases, and 15 bases separated the two germline ends. The CDR3 DNA follows: TGCGCCAGCAGCTTCAGGGACTCATCTTCCACAGATACGCAGTATTTT. Translation: CASSFRDSSSTDTQYF.

V is TRBV20-1 and J is TRBJ2-1; possibly TRBD2 for D (5 bases). The CDR3 totals 11 residues. Germline-derived CDR1 and CDR2 are DFQATT and SNEGSKA (reference sequence). V lost 6 bases to trimming and J lost 6 bases, with 9 bases between them. The CDR3 nucleotides read TGCAGTGCCGGGGAGTTCAATGAGCAGTTCTTC. Protein sequence: CSAGEFNEQFF.

The chain combines TRBV19 with TRBJ1-1, with D maybe TRBD1 (5 bases). In germline, CDR1 is LNHDA, CDR2 SQIVND (reference sequence). The CDR3 runs 14 residues. Between the trimmed V and J ends, which lost 6 bases and 1 base, there was a span of 12 bases. The CDR3 sequence is CASSPRVSNTEAFF. The CDR3 DNA sequence: TGTGCCAGTAGCCCCAGGGTGTCGAACACTGAAGCTTTCTTT.

This clone was recorded a few times. The identical CDR3 is also encoded by other nucleotide sequences in the sample. The chain has TRBV19 and TRBJ1-1, with 8 bases fitting TRBD1. This CDR3 region has 13 residues. The V gene's germline CDR1 is LNHDA and CDR2 SQIVND (reference sequence). Unmatched junction bases numbered 4, after V lost 6 bases and J lost 4 bases. The CDR3 spells CASSSDRGTEAFF. CDR3 coding DNA: TGTGCCAGTAGCAGCGACAGGGGCACTGAAGCTTTCTTT.

The chain uses TRBV5-5 and TRBJ2-3, with 8 positions matching TRBD2. The CDR3 has 14 amino acids. CDR1 and CDR2 (germline): SGHKS, YYEKEE (reference sequence). V trimming: 5 bases; J trimming: 1 base; junction bases outside the gene matches: 3. The CDR3 loop reads CASSYSGGTDTQYF. CDR3 bases: TGTGCCAGCAGTTATAGCGGGGGCACAGATACGCAGTATTTT.

J is TRBJ2-7 and V is TRBV6-6, with TRBD2 identical over 11 bases. The CDR3 is made up of 15 amino acids. The junction had 8 bases not matched to a gene; V was cut back by 6 bases and J by 4 bases. Germline CDR1 reads MNHNY; CDR2 reads SVGAGI (reference sequence). The CDR3 sequence is CASRHSGGAEYEQYV. In DNA, the CDR3 is TGTGCCAGCAGGCATAGCGGGGGGGCAGAGTACGAGCAGTACGTC.

This rearrangement joins TRBV29-1 to TRBJ1-2; 10 bases are shared with TRBD1. V gave up 3 bases and J gave up 8 bases; unmatched junction bases: 9. The CDR3 loop spans 14 amino acids. The V gene's germline CDR1 is SQVTM and CDR2 ANQGSEA. Here the CDR3 DNA reads TGCAGCGTTGATCATGGACAGGGGGGGGACGGCTACACCTTC. This gives the protein CSVDHGQGGDGYTF.

The chain recombines TRBV10-3 with TRBJ1-3; D is uncertain. CDR1 and CDR2 from the germline V gene are ENHRY and SYGVKD. V was trimmed by 6 bases and J by 0 bases, leaving 6 bases between them. The CDR3 extends over 13 amino acids. This chain's CDR3 is CAIRESSGNTIYF. The CDR3 nucleotides read TGTGCCATCAGGGAAAGCTCTGGAAACACCATATATTTT.

The chain employs TRBV5-1 and TRBJ2-1, with D tentatively TRBD2 (7 bases). Germline values: CDR1 SGHRS, CDR2 YFSETQ. Trimming removed 1 base at V and 6 bases at J, with 23 bases between. This CDR3 has 18 amino acids. The CDR3 DNA is TGCGCCAGCAGCTTGTTCGCGGGGGCCCTGGAAGATTCCAATGAGCAGTTCTTC. Translation gives CASSLFAGALEDSNEQFF.

The rearrangement links TRBV5-1 to TRBJ2-7; unclear D gene. Trimming pared 2 bases from V and 4 bases from J, leaving 10 bases between. The CDR3 has 13 residues. The germline V gene has CDR1 SGHRS and CDR2 YFSETQ. The CDR3 sequence: CASSFGQSYEQYF. CDR3 bases: TGCGCCAGCAGCTTCGGGCAGTCATACGAGCAGTACTTC.

V and J are TRBV14 and TRBJ2-2; the D gene is possibly TRBD2 (5 bases). Germline assignment: CDR1 SGHDN and CDR2 FVKESK. The CDR3 spans 15 residues. Trimming took 1 base from V and 7 from J, leaving 13 bases between them. The CDR3 coding sequence is TGTGCCAGCAGCCAAGGGACTGGGTTGCTCGGGGAGCTGTTTTTT. This translates into CASSQGTGLLGELFF.